This T cell receptor (beta chain) was recovered during a study of T cell changes during pregnancy in multiple sclerosis. Sequencing used immunoSEQ multiplex PCR; TCRdb keeps in-frame clones, though not all of them. The profile covers about 40,000 clones, with 90% to 95% appearing a single time and 1.5% to 2% taken by the ten largest. This sample comprised peripheral blood, obtained in the third trimester of pregnancy. This TCR was sampled from a female donor with multiple sclerosis, enrolled in a pregnancy study.

Here the CDR3 DNA reads TGTGCCAGCAGTGGAAGGGACAGGGGGAATGAAAAACTGTTTTTT. Protein: CASSGRDRGNEKLFF. This sequence joins TRBV27 and TRBJ1-4; 11 bases match TRBD1. The CDR3 contains 15 residues. Trimming removed 5 bases from V and 5 bases from J; junction bases left unmatched: 4. In germline, CDR1 is MNHEY, CDR2 SMNVEV (reference sequence).